A single T cell receptor beta chain is shown here with its context. Its target antigen remains unknown. No quality values exist for individual bases; no much larger clone is one base distant. Ophthalmopathy patients had moderately to severely active disease, with a Clinical Activity Score of 3 or more, a NOSPECS grade of 4 or more, and a disease duration of less than 3 months. Any patient with an uncontrolled infection, another autoimmune disease, pregnancy or lactation was excluded. Clinical symptoms, serum thyroxine and TRAb, thyroid ultrasound, and orbital computed tomography formed the basis for the diagnoses. Ficoll-Paque density gradient centrifugation was used to isolate PBMCs from approximately 10 ml of fresh peripheral blood. Total RNA was extracted with Trizol reagent, and quality was checked on an Agilent 2100 Bioanalyzer. Amplification of TCR beta CDR3 regions was carried out from RNA transcripts. For the first round of RT-PCR on the TCR CDR3, the HTBI primer set was used together with the Qiagen OneStep RT-PCR kit. Libraries were constructed in a second round of multiplex PCR, after which size selection and purification were carried out. The libraries were sequenced on an Illumina HiSeq2000 using paired-end 100 bp reads. In the authors' own workflow: SOAPnuke was used to process the raw data, with reads discarded if the reads contained adapters or uncalled bases, had a mean Phred below 15, or lacked an exact constant-primer or identifier match. High-quality paired reads were merged with COPE v1.2.5, and unique nucleotide sequences were defined as clonotypes. Clonotypes were aligned to IMGT TRBV, TRBD and TRBJ reference segments using MiTCR v1.1. The analysis was restricted to V-J combinations with a frequency above 0.0001, which together covered 99.2% of the repertoires. The TCS score was defined as F50 (clonal expansion) divided by E x V (chaos), with BLOSUM62-based TCRdist calculated between CDR3 peptides within each V-J. Welch's t-statistics and random forest reduced roughly 540 V-J features to 13, which were used in a naive Bayes classifier (R e1071). TCRdb reprocessing: public reads trimmed at Q25 with fastp, clones called with MiXCR, in-frame beta chains kept. Rows merge per CDR3 protein into single entries with the most common DNA and genes. These V and J calls originate from TCRdb's pipeline instead of the authors' own analysis. Present in this sample are a few hundred thousand distinct CDR3 sequences, 15% to 20% of which were seen just once. Together, the top ten hold approximately 32% of the sample.

This entry comes from a study of T cells in Graves' hyperthyroidism and ophthalmopathy (dated by TCRdb to between 2018 and 2021). About the investigation overall: Peripheral blood samples were taken at initial diagnosis, before any treatment was given. TCR Vbeta CDR3 sequencing of 135 peripheral blood samples (over 40 ophthalmopathy, some 75 hyperthyroidism and roughly 17 progressor patients) is reported in the paper. Following sampling, methimazole starting at 30 mg daily was given to hyperthyroidism patients, and high-dose intravenous methylprednisolone was given to ophthalmopathy patients. A discovery cohort of about a hundred patients, about 43 with Graves' ophthalmopathy and 55 to 65 with stable Graves' hyperthyroidism, was used to find distinguishing TCR V-J signatures. Thyroid tissue and blood T-cell repertoires from six Graves' hyperthyroidism patients were also compared in the study. Whether ophthalmopathy could be predicted prospectively was tested in an independent validation cohort made up of 18 to 20 hyperthyroidism patients plus 17 patients who later progressed to ophthalmopathy. The 100 or so discovery patients were randomly split 7:3 into training and test sets. Study-wide conclusions, independent of this receptor: In cross-validation, a model built on a 13 V-J signature told ophthalmopathy apart from stable hyperthyroidism with under 90% sensitivity and approximately 84% specificity, and in testing the same model reached 80%/75%. Most expanded thyroid clonotypes (frequency above 0.001) were also detected in blood, suggesting blood repertoires may reflect thyroid immune responses. No statistical method was used to set the sample size in advance, and investigators knew the group allocation. In validation, the model predicted progression to ophthalmopathy with roughly 66% sensitivity and about 72% specificity, a median of roughly seven months before onset.

Looking up the germline V gene yields CDR1 SGDLS and CDR2 YYNGEE. Taken from cysteine to phenylalanine, the CDR3 has 17 residues. The DNA shown is the 51-base CDR3, in frame from base 1. V was cut back by 0 bases and J by 1 base, leaving a gap of 14 bases between them. The receptor comes from a woman in her twenties or thirties with Graves' ophthalmopathy. The chain couples TRBV9 to TRBJ2-1; the D gene is unclear. The sample comprised blood. The DNA is as follows: TGTGCCAGCAGCGTAGCTGGGCAATCAGGTTCCTACAATGAGCAGTTCTTC. It is translated as CASSVAGQSGSYNEQFF.